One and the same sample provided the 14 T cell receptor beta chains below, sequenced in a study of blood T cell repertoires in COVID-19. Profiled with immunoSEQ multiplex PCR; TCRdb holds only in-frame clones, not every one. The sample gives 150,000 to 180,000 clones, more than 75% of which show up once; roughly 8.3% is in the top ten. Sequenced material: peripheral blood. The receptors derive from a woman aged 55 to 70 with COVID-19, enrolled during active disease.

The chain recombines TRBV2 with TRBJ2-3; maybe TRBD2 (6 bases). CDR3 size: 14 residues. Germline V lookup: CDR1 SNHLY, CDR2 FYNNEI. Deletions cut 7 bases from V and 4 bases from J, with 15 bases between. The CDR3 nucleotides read TGTGCCAGCAATGATGGGGGGAGCGCAGATACGCAGTATTTT. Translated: CASNDGGSADTQYF.

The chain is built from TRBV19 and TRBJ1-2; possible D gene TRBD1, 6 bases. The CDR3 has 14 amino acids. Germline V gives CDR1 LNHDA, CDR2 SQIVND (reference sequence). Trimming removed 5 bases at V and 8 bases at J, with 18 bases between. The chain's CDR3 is CASSAWGGFEGYTF. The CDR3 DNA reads TGTGCCAGTAGTGCTTGGGGGGGCTTCGAGGGCTACACCTTC.

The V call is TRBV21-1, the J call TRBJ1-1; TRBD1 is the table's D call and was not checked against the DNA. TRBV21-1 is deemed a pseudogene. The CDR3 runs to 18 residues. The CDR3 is CASSKAGTGQGAGTEAFF. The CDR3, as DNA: TGTGCCAGCAGCAAAGCCGGGACGGGACAGGGGGCAGGGACTGAAGCTTTCTTT.

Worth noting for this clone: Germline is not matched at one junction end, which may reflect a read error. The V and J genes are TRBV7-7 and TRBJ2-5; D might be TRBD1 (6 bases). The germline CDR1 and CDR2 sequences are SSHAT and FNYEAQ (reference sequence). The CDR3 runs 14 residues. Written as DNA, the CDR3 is TGTGCTAGCAGCTTTGGAGGACAGCAAGAGACCCAGTACTTC. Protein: CASSFGGQQETQYF. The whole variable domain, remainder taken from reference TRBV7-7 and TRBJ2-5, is GAGVSQSPRYKVTKRGQDVTLRCDPISSHATLYWYQQALGQGPEFLTYFNYEAQPDKSGLPSDRFSAERPEGSISTLTIQRTEQRDSAMYRCASSFGGQQETQYFGPGTRLLVL.

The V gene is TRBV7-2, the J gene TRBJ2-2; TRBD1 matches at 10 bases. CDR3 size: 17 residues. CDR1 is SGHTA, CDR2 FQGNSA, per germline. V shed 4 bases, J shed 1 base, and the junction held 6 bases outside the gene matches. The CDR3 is CASSSPRDRGNTGELFF. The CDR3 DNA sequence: TGTGCCAGCAGCTCGCCTCGGGACAGGGGGAACACCGGGGAGCTGTTTTTT.

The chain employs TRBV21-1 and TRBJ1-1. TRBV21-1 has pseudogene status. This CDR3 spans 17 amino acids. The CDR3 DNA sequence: TGTGCCAGCAGCAAAAATAGGGATCGGGGGTCGAACACTGAAGCTTTCTTT. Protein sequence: CASSKNRDRGSNTEAFF.

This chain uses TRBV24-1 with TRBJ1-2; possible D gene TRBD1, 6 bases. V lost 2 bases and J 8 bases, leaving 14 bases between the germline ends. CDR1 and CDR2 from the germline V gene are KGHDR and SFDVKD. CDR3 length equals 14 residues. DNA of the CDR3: TGTGCCACCAGTGATTCGATCTCCAGGGGAGGCTACACCTTC. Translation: CATSDSISRGGYTF.

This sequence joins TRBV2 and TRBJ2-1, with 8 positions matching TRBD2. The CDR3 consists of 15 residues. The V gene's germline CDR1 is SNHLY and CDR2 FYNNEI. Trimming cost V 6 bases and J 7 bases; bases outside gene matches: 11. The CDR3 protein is CASRRSGREANEQFF. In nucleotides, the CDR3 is TGTGCCAGCAGAAGGTCTGGGCGGGAGGCAAATGAGCAGTTCTTC.

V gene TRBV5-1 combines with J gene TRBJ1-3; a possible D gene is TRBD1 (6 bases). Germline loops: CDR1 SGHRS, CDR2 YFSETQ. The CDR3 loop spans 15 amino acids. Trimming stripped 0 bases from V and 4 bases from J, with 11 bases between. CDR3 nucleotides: TGCGCCAGCAGCTTGGAGGCGGGGGGCGGAAACACCATATATTTT. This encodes CASSLEAGGGNTIYF.

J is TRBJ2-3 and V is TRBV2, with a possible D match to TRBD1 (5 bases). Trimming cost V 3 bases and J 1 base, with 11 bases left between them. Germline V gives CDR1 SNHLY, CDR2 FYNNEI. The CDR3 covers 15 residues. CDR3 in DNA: TGTGCCAGCAGTGACAGGGTCGTAGGCACAGATACGCAGTATTTT. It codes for CASSDRVVGTDTQYF. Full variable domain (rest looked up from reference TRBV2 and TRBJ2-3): EPEVTQTPSHQVTQMGQEVILRCVPISNHLYFYWYRQILGQKVEFLVSFYNNEISEKSEIFDDQFSVERPDGSNFTLKIRSTKLEDSAMYFCASSDRVVGTDTQYFGPGTRLTVL.

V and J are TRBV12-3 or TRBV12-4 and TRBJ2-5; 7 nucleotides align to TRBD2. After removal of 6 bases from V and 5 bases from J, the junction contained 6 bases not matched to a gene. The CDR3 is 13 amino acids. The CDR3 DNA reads TGTGCCAGCAGCCAACTAGCGTCGGAGACCCAGTACTTC. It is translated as CASSQLASETQYF.

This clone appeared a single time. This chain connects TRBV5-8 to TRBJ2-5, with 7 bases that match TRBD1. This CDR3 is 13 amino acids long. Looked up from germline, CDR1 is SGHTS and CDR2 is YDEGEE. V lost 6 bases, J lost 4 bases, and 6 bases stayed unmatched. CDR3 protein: CASIEGGGETQYF. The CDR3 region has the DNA TGTGCCAGCATCGAAGGGGGCGGAGAGACCCAGTACTTC.

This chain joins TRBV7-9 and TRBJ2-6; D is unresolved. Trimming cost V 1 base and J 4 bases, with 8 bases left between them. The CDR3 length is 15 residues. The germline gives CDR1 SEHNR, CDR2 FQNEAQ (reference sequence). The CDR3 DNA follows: TGTGCCAGCAGCTTAGGTGGGCGCGGGGCCAACGTCCTGACTTTC. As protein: CASSLGGRGANVLTF.

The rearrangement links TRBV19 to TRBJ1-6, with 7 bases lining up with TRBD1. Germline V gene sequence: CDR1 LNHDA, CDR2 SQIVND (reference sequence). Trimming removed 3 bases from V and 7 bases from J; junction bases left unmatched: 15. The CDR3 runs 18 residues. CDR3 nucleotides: TGTGCCAGTAGTATCCGACCACTTATGCAGGGGGGAAATTCACCCCTCCACTTT. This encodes CASSIRPLMQGGNSPLHF.